This T cell receptor beta chain derives from a study of blood T cell repertoires in COVID-19. Turning to the study itself: Some COVID-19 samples were acute and others convalescent; all came from the United States, Italy and Spain. Nucleic acid was either cDNA or gDNA, and it came from T cells, B-cell-depleted T cells, or PBMCs.

As processed by the authors: Amplification from reference gene primers served as the basis for estimated nucleated cell counts. This table comes from immunoSEQ multiplex PCR, and its TCRdb copy is limited to in-frame clones, with some not included. That table is the source of V, J and clone size, and D and trimming were worked out from the DNA. The table shows about 170,000 clones, with 83% occurring only once. V was shortened by 6 bases and J by 8 bases, with 14 bases between the two germline ends. There are 14 residues in the CDR3. CDR1 is SNHLY and CDR2 is FYNNEI in the germline V gene. The receptor comes from an elderly woman with acute or convalescent COVID-19. This chain connects TRBV2 to TRBJ1-6; D is unresolved. The sequenced material came from peripheral blood. CDR3 sequence (DNA): TGTGCCAGCAGGGGAGTGGCAAATGATTCACCCCTCCACTTT. Amino acid sequence: CASRGVANDSPLHF.